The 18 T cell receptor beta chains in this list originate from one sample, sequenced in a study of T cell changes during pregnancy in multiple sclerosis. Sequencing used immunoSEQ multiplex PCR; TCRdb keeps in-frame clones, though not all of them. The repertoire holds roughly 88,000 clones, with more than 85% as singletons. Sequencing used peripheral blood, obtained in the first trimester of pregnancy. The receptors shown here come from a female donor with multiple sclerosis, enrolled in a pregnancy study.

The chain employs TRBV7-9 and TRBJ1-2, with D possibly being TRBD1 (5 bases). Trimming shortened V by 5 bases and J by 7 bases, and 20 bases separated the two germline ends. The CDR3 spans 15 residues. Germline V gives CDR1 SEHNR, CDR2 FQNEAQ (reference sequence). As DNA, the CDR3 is TGTGCCAGCAGCCCCCGCGCCACGGAGGGGTCTGGCTACACCTTC. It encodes CASSPRATEGSGYTF.

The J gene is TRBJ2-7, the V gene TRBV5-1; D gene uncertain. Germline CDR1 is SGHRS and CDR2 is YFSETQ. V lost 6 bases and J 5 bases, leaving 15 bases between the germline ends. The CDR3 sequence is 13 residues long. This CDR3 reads CASKWKELDEQYF. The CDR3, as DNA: TGCGCCAGCAAGTGGAAGGAGCTAGACGAGCAGTACTTC.

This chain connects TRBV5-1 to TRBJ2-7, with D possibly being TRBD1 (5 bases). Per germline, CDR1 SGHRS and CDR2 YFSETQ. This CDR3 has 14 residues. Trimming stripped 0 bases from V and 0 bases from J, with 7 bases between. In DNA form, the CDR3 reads TGCGCCAGCAGCTTGGGAGGACACTCCTACGAGCAGTACTTC. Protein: CASSLGGHSYEQYF. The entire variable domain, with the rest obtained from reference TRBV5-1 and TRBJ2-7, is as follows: KAGVTQTPRYLIKTRGQQVTLSCSPISGHRSVSWYQQTPGQGLQFLFEYFSETQRNKGNFPGRFSGRQFSNSRSEMNVSTLELGDSALYLCASSLGGHSYEQYFGPGTRLTVT.

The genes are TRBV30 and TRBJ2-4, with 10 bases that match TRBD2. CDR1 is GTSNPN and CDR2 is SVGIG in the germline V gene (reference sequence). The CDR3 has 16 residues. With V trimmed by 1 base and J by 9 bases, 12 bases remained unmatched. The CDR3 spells CAWSGALAGRPSIQYF. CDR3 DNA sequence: TGTGCCTGGAGTGGCGCACTAGCGGGAAGGCCTAGCATTCAGTACTTC.

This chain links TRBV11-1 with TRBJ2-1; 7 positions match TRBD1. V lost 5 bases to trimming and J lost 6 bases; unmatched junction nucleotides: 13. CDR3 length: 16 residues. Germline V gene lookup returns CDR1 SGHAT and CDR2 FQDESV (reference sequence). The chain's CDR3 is CASSGYRDSVSNEQFF. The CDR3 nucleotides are TGTGCCAGCAGCGGTTACCGGGACAGCGTCTCCAATGAGCAGTTCTTC.

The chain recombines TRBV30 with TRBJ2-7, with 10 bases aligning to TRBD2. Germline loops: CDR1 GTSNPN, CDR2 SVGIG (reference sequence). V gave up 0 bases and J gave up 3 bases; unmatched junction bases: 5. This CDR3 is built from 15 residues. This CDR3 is CAWSVQAGGGYEQYF. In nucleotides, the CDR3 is TGTGCCTGGAGTGTACAAGCGGGAGGGGGCTACGAGCAGTACTTC.

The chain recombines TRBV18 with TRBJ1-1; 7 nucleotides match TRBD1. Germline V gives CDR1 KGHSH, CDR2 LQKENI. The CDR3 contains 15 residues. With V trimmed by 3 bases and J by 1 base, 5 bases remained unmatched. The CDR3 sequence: CASSPREGANTEAFF. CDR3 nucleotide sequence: TGTGCCAGCTCACCTCGGGAGGGGGCGAACACTGAAGCTTTCTTT.

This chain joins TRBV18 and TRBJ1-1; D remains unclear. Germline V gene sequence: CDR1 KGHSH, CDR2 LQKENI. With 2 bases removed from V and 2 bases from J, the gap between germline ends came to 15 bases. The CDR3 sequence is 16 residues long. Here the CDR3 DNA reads TGTGCCAGCTCACCAGTTTTGGTGCAGGCTAACACTGAAGCTTTCTTT. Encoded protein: CASSPVLVQANTEAFF. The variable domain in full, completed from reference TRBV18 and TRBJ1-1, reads NAGVMQNPRHLVRRRGQEARLRCSPMKGHSHVYWYRQLPEEGLKFMVYLQKENIIDESGMPKERFSAEFPKEGPSILRIQQVVRGDSAAYFCASSPVLVQANTEAFFGQGTRLTVV.

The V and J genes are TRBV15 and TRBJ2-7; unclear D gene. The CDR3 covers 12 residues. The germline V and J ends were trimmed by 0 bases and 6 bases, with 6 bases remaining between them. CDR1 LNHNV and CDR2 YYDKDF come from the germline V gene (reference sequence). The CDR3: CATSRDRGEQYF. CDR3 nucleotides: TGTGCCACCAGCAGAGATCGAGGCGAGCAGTACTTC.

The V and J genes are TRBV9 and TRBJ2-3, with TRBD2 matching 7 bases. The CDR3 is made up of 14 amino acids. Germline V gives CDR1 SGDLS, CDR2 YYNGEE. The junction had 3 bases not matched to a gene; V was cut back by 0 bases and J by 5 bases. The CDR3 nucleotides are TGTGCCAGCAGCGTAGGTAGCGGGCGAGATACGCAGTATTTT. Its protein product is CASSVGSGRDTQYF.

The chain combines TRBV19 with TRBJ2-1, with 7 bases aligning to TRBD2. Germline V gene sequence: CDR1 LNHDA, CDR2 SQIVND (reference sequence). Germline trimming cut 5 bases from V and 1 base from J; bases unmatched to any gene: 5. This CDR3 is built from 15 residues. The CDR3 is CASSPRTSSYNEQFF. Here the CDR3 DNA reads TGTGCCAGTAGTCCACGGACTAGTTCCTACAATGAGCAGTTCTTC.

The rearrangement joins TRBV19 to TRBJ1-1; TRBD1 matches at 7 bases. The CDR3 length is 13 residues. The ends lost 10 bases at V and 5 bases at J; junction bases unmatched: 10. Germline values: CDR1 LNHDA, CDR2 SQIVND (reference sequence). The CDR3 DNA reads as TGTGCCATTGAGGGGCAGGGGGAAACTGAAGCTTTCTTT. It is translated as CAIEGQGETEAFF.

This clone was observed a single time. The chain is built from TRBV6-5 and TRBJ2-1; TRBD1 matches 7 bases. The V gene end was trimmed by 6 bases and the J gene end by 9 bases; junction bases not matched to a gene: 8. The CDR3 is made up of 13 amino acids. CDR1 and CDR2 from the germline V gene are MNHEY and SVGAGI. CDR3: CASRKTGAGEQFF. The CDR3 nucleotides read TGTGCCAGCAGAAAAACAGGGGCCGGTGAGCAGTTCTTC.

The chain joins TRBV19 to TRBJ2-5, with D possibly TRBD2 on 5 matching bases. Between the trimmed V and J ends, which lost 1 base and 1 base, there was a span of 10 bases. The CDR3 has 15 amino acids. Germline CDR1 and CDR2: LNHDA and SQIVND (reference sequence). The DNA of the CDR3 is TGTGCCAGTAGTATAGGGGGAGTGATCCAAGAGACCCAGTACTTC. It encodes CASSIGGVIQETQYF. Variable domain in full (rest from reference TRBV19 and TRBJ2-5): DGGITQSPKYLFRKEGQNVTLSCEQNLNHDAMYWYRQDPGQGLRLIYYSQIVNDFQKGDIAEGYSVSREKKESFPLTVTSAQKNPTAFYLCASSIGGVIQETQYFGPGTRLLVL.

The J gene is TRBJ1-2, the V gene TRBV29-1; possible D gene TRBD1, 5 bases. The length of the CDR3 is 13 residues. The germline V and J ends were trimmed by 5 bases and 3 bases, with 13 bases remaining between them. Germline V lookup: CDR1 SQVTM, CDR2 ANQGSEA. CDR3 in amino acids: CSVKSGQDYGYTF. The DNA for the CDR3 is TGCAGCGTTAAGTCAGGGCAGGACTATGGCTACACCTTC.

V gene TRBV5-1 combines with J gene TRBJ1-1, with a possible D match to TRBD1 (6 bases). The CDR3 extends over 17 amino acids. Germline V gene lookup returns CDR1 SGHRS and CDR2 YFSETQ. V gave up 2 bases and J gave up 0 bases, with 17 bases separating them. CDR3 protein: CASSFRGGAGMNTEAFF. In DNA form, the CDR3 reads TGCGCCAGCAGCTTCCGGGGGGGCGCGGGTATGAACACTGAAGCTTTCTTT.

DNA of the CDR3: TGTGCCAGTAGTACGGGGACAGGACCGAACACTGAAGCTTTCTTT. Protein sequence: CASSTGTGPNTEAFF. The chain recombines TRBV19 with TRBJ1-1, with 8 bases that match TRBD1. Germline CDR1 LNHDA, CDR2 SQIVND (reference sequence). This CDR3 comprises 15 residues. The V segment lost 4 bases and the J segment 1 base; nucleotides outside the gene matches: 5.

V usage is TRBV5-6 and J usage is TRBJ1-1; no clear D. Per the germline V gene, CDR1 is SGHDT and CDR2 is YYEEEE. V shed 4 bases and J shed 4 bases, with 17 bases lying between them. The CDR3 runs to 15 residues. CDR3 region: CASSIKGRSGTEAFF. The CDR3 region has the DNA TGTGCCAGCAGCATTAAAGGGAGGTCTGGCACTGAAGCTTTCTTT.